Below, one TCR beta chain is given with its context. Its antigen is as yet unknown. The PCR used 60 Vbeta and 13 Jbeta primers. As originally analysed: Later reanalysis found 75 million to 100 million unique TCR beta chains, around 9.9 million of them shared. Only in-frame clones appear in the TCRdb table, and some are missing; sequencing was by immunoSEQ multiplex PCR. V, J and clone size were drawn from that table, and D and trimming were deduced from the DNA. The sample contains roughly 150,000 clones, 70% of which appear only once. The data originate from a study of cytomegalovirus exposure and HLA in healthy donors. General study points: Reports described diagnosis of cytomegalovirus status by the classifier as highly specific and sensitive. Among TCR beta chains, those listed as cytomegalovirus-associated numbered more than 150.

The sequence was collected from a woman aged 55-69 years in good health and CMV-seropositive. What was sequenced was PBMCs.

DNA of the CDR3: TGTGCCAGCAACCAGGGGCAGGAGCCCCAGCATTTT. Encoded protein: CASNQGQEPQHF. The chain has TRBV2 and TRBJ1-5; D perhaps matches TRBD1 (6 bases). This CDR3 is 12 amino acids long. Per the germline V gene, CDR1 is SNHLY and CDR2 is FYNNEI. The germline V and J ends were trimmed by 7 bases and 8 bases, with 12 bases remaining between them.